Following are 17 T cell receptor beta chains from one sample sequenced in a study of T cells in Graves' hyperthyroidism and ophthalmopathy. RNA transcripts served as the template for amplifying TCR beta CDR3 regions. The primer set for the first-round RT-PCR of the TCR CDR3 was HTBI. A single record per CDR3 protein comes from TCRdb applying MiXCR to the multiplex PCR reads. The table shows around 600,000 distinct CDR3 sequences, with 45% occurring only once. Sequencing was done on a sample of peripheral blood or thyroid tissue (not recorded which). Receptors originate from an adult man with Graves' disease, either hyperthyroidism or ophthalmopathy (not recorded which).

Many counts were recorded for this clonotype. This chain joins TRBV20-1 and TRBJ2-7; either TRBD1 or TRBD2 may supply D (5 bases each). Trimming pared 4 bases from V and 1 base from J, leaving 11 bases between. This CDR3 is 13 amino acids long. Per the germline V gene, CDR1 is DFQATT and CDR2 is SNEGSKA (reference sequence). The CDR3 spells CSATRDVSYEQYF. DNA for the CDR3: TGCAGTGCTACCAGGGACGTATCCTACGAGCAGTACTTC.

The chain has TRBV7-6 and TRBJ1-3; D call uncertain. The CDR3 has 16 residues. The V gene lost 7 bases and the J gene lost 0 bases, with 16 bases spanning the gap. Germline CDR1 and CDR2: SGHVS and FNYEAQ. DNA of the CDR3: TGTGCCAGCACCCGGATGGCCCTTTTCTCTGGAAACACCATATATTTT. Its protein product is CASTRMALFSGNTIYF.

In its sample, this clonotype was seen many times. V usage is TRBV2 and J usage is TRBJ1-2; a possible D gene is TRBD1 (6 bases). Trimming pared 1 base from V and 1 base from J, leaving 7 bases between. Germline CDR1 SNHLY, CDR2 FYNNEI. The CDR3 length is 14 residues. The CDR3 coding sequence is TGTGCCAGCAGTGAAGGAGGGGGTAACTATGGCTACACCTTC. Its protein is CASSEGGGNYGYTF. Full variable domain (outside the CDR3, taken from reference TRBV2 and TRBJ1-2): EPEVTQTPSHQVTQMGQEVILRCVPISNHLYFYWYRQILGQKVEFLVSFYNNEISEKSEIFDDQFSVERPDGSNFTLKIRSTKLEDSAMYFCASSEGGGNYGYTFGSGTRLTVV.

This clonotype was recorded only once. J is TRBJ2-5 and V is TRBV19; D possibly corresponds to TRBD2 (5 bases). The CDR3 sequence is 15 residues long. Per the germline V gene, CDR1 is LNHDA and CDR2 is SQIVND (reference sequence). V dropped 9 bases and J dropped 0 bases, with 17 bases sitting between them. The CDR3 region has the DNA TGTGCCAGCAGCCAAGGGCTAGCTAACCAAGAGACCCAGTACTTC. Amino acid sequence: CASSQGLANQETQYF. Supplemented by reference TRBV19 and TRBJ2-5, the full variable domain reads DGGITQSPKYLFRKEGQNVTLSCEQNLNHDAMYWYRQDPGQGLRLIYYSQIVNDFQKGDIAEGYSVSREKKESFPLTVTSAQKNPTAFYLCASSQGLANQETQYFGPGTRLLVL.

This clonotype appeared many times. The chain couples TRBV20-1 to TRBJ1-5; no reliable D call. The CDR3 extends over 13 amino acids. Germline V gene sequence: CDR1 DFQATT, CDR2 SNEGSKA (reference sequence). V lost 3 bases to trimming and J lost 3 bases, with 9 bases between them. The CDR3 reads CSASSGSNQPQHF. CDR3 nucleotide sequence: TGCAGTGCTAGTTCGGGGTCCAATCAGCCCCAGCATTTT.

This clonotype was detected many times. CDR3 protein: CASSQRTSPLHF. CDR3 bases: TGTGCCAGCAGTCAAAGGACCTCACCCCTCCACTTT. This sequence joins TRBV6-5 and TRBJ1-6; D not certain. CDR1 is MNHEY, CDR2 SVGAGI, per germline. CDR3 length: 12 amino acids. Deletions cut 5 bases from V and 10 bases from J, with 9 bases between.

In this sample, this clonotype turned up a few times. The chain is built from TRBV10-3 and TRBJ1-5; unclear D gene. CDR3 length equals 14 residues. V was clipped by 2 bases and J by 2 bases, with 7 bases between them. CDR1 is ENHRY and CDR2 is SYGVKD in the germline V gene. DNA for the CDR3: TGTGCCATCAGTGAGGGAAGGGGCAATCAGCCCCAGCATTTT. Its protein is CAISEGRGNQPQHF.

Remarks on this clonotype: Sequence at one end of the junction differs from germline and may be a read error. The chain has TRBV6-5 and TRBJ1-6; possible D gene TRBD1, 5 bases. The CDR3 is made up of 14 amino acids. Germline loops: CDR1 MNHEY, CDR2 SVGAGI. CDR3 in DNA: TGTGCCGGCAGAAATACAGGACCTAATTCACCCCTCCACTTT. Translated: CAGRNTGPNSPLHF.

The V gene is TRBV5-1, the J gene TRBJ1-1; TRBD1 is a possible D gene (6 bases). CDR1 is SGHRS and CDR2 is YFSETQ in the germline V gene. The CDR3 spans 16 residues. Trimming left V 0 bases short and J 6 bases short, with 18 bases between. CDR3 in amino acids: CASSLDRGSVGAEAFF. As DNA, the CDR3 is TGCGCCAGCAGCTTGGATAGGGGGTCAGTCGGCGCTGAAGCTTTCTTT.

Worth noting for this clonotype: The CDR3 carries no conserved terminal phenylalanine or tryptophan, so it likely arises from a read error. V usage is TRBV2 and J usage is TRBJ1-2; D may be TRBD1 (5 bases). Germline assignment: CDR1 SNHLY and CDR2 FYNNEI. V was cut by 5 bases and J by 2 bases, with 9 bases left in between. CDR3 length: 13 amino acids. CDR3 DNA: TGTGCCAGCAGTCCGGACAAAAACTATGGCTACACCCTC. This translates into CASSPDKNYGYTL.

This clonotype was observed a few times. The rearrangement links TRBV7-2 to TRBJ1-6, with 7 bases identical to TRBD1. V trimming: 5 bases; J trimming: 7 bases; junction bases outside the gene matches: 14. This CDR3 is built from 17 residues. In germline, CDR1 is SGHTA, CDR2 FQGNSA. The CDR3 here is CASSVPPGQLLNSPLHF. For the CDR3, the DNA is TGTGCCAGCAGCGTCCCTCCGGGACAGTTATTAAATTCACCCCTCCACTTT.

The rearrangement uses TRBV15 and TRBJ1-5; 10 bases are shared with TRBD1. This CDR3 is 15 amino acids long. V was clipped by 4 bases and J by 5 bases; unmatched bases: 5. In germline, CDR1 is LNHNV, CDR2 YYDKDF (reference sequence). CDR3 coding DNA: TGTGCCACCAGCACGGCTGGGACAGGGGATCAGCCCCAGCATTTT. Translating it yields CATSTAGTGDQPQHF.

This clonotype has only a few counts. This chain links TRBV6-5 with TRBJ1-1, with D perhaps matching TRBD1 (5 bases). The length of the CDR3 is 13 residues. Germline V gene lookup returns CDR1 MNHEY and CDR2 SVGAGI. Trimming removed 4 bases at V and 7 bases at J, with 13 bases between. CDR3 sequence: CASSSNRDGEAFF. CDR3 nucleotide sequence: TGTGCCAGCAGTTCAAACCGGGACGGTGAAGCTTTCTTT.

V gene TRBV5-6 combines with J gene TRBJ1-2; D call uncertain. This CDR3 is 12 amino acids long. V was shortened by 2 bases and J by 6 bases, with 8 bases between the two germline ends. Germline values: CDR1 SGHDT, CDR2 YYEEEE. CDR3 amino acids: CASSLEQHGYTF. CDR3 nucleotide sequence: TGTGCCAGCAGCTTAGAACAGCATGGCTACACCTTC.

This clonotype was detected many times. The rearrangement uses TRBV2 and TRBJ2-7; D is unresolved. V lost 5 bases and J lost 4, with 6 bases in between. There are 11 residues in the CDR3. Germline V lookup: CDR1 SNHLY, CDR2 FYNNEI. DNA for the CDR3: TGTGCCAGCAGTAACGGATACGAGCAGTACTTC. Amino acid sequence: CASSNGYEQYF.

This clonotype was seen a handful of times. The chain recombines TRBV19 with TRBJ1-4; TRBD1 agrees at 7 bases. Germline V gene lookup returns CDR1 LNHDA and CDR2 SQIVND (reference sequence). V lost 9 bases to trimming and J lost 8 bases; unmatched junction nucleotides: 9. The length of the CDR3 is 13 residues. This CDR3 is CASQTGMEEKLFF. The CDR3 DNA reads TGTGCCAGCCAGACAGGGATGGAGGAAAAACTGTTTTTT.

The chain combines TRBV9 with TRBJ2-7; D not resolved. The CDR3 covers 13 residues. Per germline, CDR1 SGDLS and CDR2 YYNGEE. V lost 5 bases and J lost 5, with 14 bases in between. Here the CDR3 DNA reads TGTGCCAGCAGTTTATCTCTACCGAACGAGCAGTACTTC. The encoded protein is CASSLSLPNEQYF. Based on the CDR3 plus reference TRBV9 and TRBJ2-7, the full variable domain is DSGVTQTPKHLITATGQRVTLRCSPRSGDLSVYWYQQSLDQGLQFLIQYYNGEERAKGNILERFSAQQFPDLHSELNLSSLELGDSALYFCASSLSLPNEQYFGPGTRLTVT.